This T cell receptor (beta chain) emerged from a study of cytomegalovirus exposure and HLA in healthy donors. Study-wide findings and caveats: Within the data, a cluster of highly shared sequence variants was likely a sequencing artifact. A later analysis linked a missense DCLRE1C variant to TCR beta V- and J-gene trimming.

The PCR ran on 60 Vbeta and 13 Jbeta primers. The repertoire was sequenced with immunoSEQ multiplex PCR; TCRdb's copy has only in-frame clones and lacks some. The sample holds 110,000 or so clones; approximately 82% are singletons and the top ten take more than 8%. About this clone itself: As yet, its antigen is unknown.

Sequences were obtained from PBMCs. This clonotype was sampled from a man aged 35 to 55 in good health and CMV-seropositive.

CDR3 nucleotide sequence: TGTGCCAGCAGCTTAGGGGCGACTAGCCGGGGCGGTGAGCAGTTCTTC. It translates to CASSLGATSRGGEQFF. The rearrangement links TRBV7-2 to TRBJ2-1; 7 bases line up with TRBD2. CDR1 and CDR2 from the germline V gene are SGHTA and FQGNSA. This CDR3 region has 16 residues. With V trimmed by 1 base and J by 9 bases, 12 bases remained unmatched.